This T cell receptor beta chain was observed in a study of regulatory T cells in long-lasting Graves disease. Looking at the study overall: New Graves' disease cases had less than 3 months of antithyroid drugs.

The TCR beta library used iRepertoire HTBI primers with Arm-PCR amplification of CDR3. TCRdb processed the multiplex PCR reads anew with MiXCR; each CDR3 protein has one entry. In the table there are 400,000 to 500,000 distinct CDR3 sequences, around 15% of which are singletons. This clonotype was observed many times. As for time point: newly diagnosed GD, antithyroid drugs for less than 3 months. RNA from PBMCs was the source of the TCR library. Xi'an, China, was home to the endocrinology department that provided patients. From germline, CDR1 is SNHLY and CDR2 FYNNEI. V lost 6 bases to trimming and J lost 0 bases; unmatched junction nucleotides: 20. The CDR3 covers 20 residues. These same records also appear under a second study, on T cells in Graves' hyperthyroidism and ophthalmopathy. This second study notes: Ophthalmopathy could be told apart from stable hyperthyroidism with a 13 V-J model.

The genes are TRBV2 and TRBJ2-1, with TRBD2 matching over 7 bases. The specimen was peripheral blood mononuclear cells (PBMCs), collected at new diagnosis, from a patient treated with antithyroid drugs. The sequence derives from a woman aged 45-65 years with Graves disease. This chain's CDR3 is CASSGRPVRVAGSSYNEQFF. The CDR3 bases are TGTGCCAGCAGCGGTCGCCCAGTGCGAGTAGCGGGTAGCTCCTACAATGAGCAGTTCTTC.